One sample yielded the 27 T cell receptor beta chains listed below, sequenced in a study of human T cells and chemical hapten exposure. Stated time point: patch test 1, 2 weeks after DPC sensitization. Treatment of the sample: therapeutic diphenylcyclopropenone sensitization with weekly scalp DPC. Each CDR3 protein gets one entry after TCRdb re-called the RACE reads with MiXCR. The data contain around 74,000 distinct CDR3 sequences, approximately 35% of them singletons. The material sequenced was whole blood, taken in connection with sensitization to the hapten diphenylcyclopropenone (DPC). The receptor set was obtained from a man aged 35 to 55 with alopecia areata. Some clones in this sample may be carry-over from other donors' samples.

The V and J genes are TRBV28 and TRBJ2-5; 9 nucleotides match TRBD1. This CDR3 has 14 residues. The germline gives CDR1 MDHEN, CDR2 SYDVKM. V shed 5 bases and J 5 bases; nucleotides not matched to a gene: 6. In nucleotides, the CDR3 is TGTGCCAGCAGTCTGAACAGGGGGCCGGAGACCCAGTACTTC. Its protein product is CASSLNRGPETQYF.

Only a few counts were recorded for this clonotype. The chain recombines TRBV6-6 with TRBJ1-5; 7 nucleotides line up with TRBD1. The CDR3 is 17 residues long. Germline-derived CDR1 and CDR2 are MNHNY and SVGAGI (reference sequence). V was clipped by 8 bases and J by 3 bases; unmatched bases: 16. The DNA for the CDR3 is TGTGCCAGCGGATCTGGCGCGACAGGGAAAGCCAATCAGCCCCAGCATTTT. It is translated as CASGSGATGKANQPQHF.

This clonotype was counted only a few times. V gene TRBV24-1 combines with J gene TRBJ2-7, with 7 bases fitting TRBD2. With 3 bases clipped from V and 5 bases from J, the junction kept 24 bases outside the gene matches. The germline V gene has CDR1 KGHDR and CDR2 SFDVKD. The CDR3 contains 20 residues. DNA of the CDR3: TGTGCCACCAGTGATCTCCCCCGACTGGAGACTTCGGGGGGAGTGGACGAGCAGTACTTC. Translated, it gives CATSDLPRLETSGGVDEQYF.

The chain joins TRBV7-9 to TRBJ2-3, with a weak D call TRBD2 (6 bases). V was trimmed by 4 bases and J by 5 bases, leaving 13 bases between them. The CDR3 contains 14 residues. Germline CDR1 and CDR2: SEHNR and FQNEAQ (reference sequence). The CDR3 DNA reads as TGTGCCAGCAGCTCTGGGACTTATGAAGATACGCAGTATTTT. The encoded protein is CASSSGTYEDTQYF.

This clonotype was observed a handful of times. The chain recombines TRBV28 with TRBJ2-7; 8 positions agree with TRBD1. Germline V lookup: CDR1 MDHEN, CDR2 SYDVKM. The ends lost 5 bases at V and 6 bases at J; junction bases unmatched: 9. The CDR3 runs to 14 residues. DNA of the CDR3: TGTGCCAGCAGTATGGACAGGGAGTCGTCCGAGCAGTACTTC. As protein: CASSMDRESSEQYF. Full variable domain (remainder filled in from reference TRBV28 and TRBJ2-7): DVKVTQSSRYLVKRTGEKVFLECVQDMDHENMFWYRQDPGLGLRLIYFSYDVKMKEKGDIPEGYSVSREKKERFSLILESASTNQTSMYLCASSMDRESSEQYFGPGTRLTVT.

The chain uses TRBV18 and TRBJ2-5; possibly TRBD1 for D (6 bases). The V end lost 1 base, the J end lost 3 bases, and 12 bases lay between the germline ends. CDR3 length equals 15 residues. Germline loops: CDR1 KGHSH, CDR2 LQKENI. CDR3 in DNA: TGTGCCAGCTCACCACAACAGGGTGGGGAAGAGACCCAGTACTTC. This encodes CASSPQQGGEETQYF.

This sequence joins TRBV28 and TRBJ2-2, with D perhaps matching TRBD2 (6 bases). Deletions cut 5 bases from V and 2 bases from J, with 18 bases between. Germline lookup yields CDR1 MDHEN and CDR2 SYDVKM. The CDR3 sequence is 17 residues long. The CDR3 spells CASSGYWGETNTGELFF. DNA for the CDR3: TGTGCCAGCAGTGGGTATTGGGGGGAAACTAACACCGGGGAGCTGTTTTTT.

The table lists this clonotype with a few counts. The V and J genes are TRBV20-1 and TRBJ2-1; D gene ambiguous. CDR1 and CDR2 from the germline V gene are DFQATT and SNEGSKA (reference sequence). This CDR3 is built from 14 residues. V was pared by 6 bases and J by 0 bases, with 12 bases between. The CDR3: CSAPLGSSYNEQFF. CDR3 DNA: TGCAGTGCCCCTCTAGGGTCCTCCTACAATGAGCAGTTCTTC.

The chain is built from TRBV18 and TRBJ2-3; maybe TRBD2 (6 bases). V lost 6 bases and J lost 7, with 14 bases in between. This CDR3 region has 13 residues. Germline CDR1 and CDR2: KGHSH and LQKENI. The CDR3 region is CASSPWEAHTQYF. In DNA form, the CDR3 reads TGTGCCAGCTCTCCCTGGGAGGCCCATACGCAGTATTTT.

The V call is TRBV6-6, the J call TRBJ2-2; a weak D match, TRBD1 (5 bases). The CDR3 length is 14 residues. CDR1 and CDR2 (germline): MNHNY, SVGAGI (reference sequence). V lost 5 bases and J 3 bases, leaving 10 bases between the germline ends. The CDR3 region is CASSPRQYTGELFF. The DNA of the CDR3 is TGTGCCAGCAGTCCACGACAGTACACCGGGGAGCTGTTTTTT.

This clonotype was picked up a small number of times. The chain has TRBV12-3 or TRBV12-4 and TRBJ2-5; perhaps TRBD1 as D (5 bases). The CDR3 has 12 amino acids. V was trimmed by 5 bases and J by 3 bases, leaving 7 bases between them. CDR3 region: CASSPREETQYF. CDR3 DNA: TGTGCCAGCAGTCCCAGGGAAGAGACCCAGTACTTC.

By sample share, this clonotype is medium-sized. The chain couples TRBV24-1 to TRBJ1-2; D unresolved. The CDR3 sequence is 14 residues long. V lost 1 base and J 2 bases, leaving 7 bases between the germline ends. Germline values: CDR1 KGHDR, CDR2 SFDVKD. The CDR3 sequence: CATSDLSINYGYTF. Written as DNA, the CDR3 is TGTGCCACCAGTGATTTATCCATAAACTATGGCTACACCTTC.

The gene calls are TRBV11-3 and TRBJ2-2; 9 nucleotides match TRBD1. Germline assignment: CDR1 SGHNT and CDR2 YENEEA. V gave up 4 bases and J gave up 6 bases; unmatched junction bases: 6. CDR3 size: 15 residues. CDR3 protein: CASSSGTGLAGELFF. The CDR3 nucleotides are TGTGCCAGCAGCTCCGGGACAGGGTTAGCCGGGGAGCTGTTTTTT.

The V gene is TRBV12-3 or TRBV12-4, the J gene TRBJ2-1, with a tentative D call TRBD1 (6 bases). The CDR3 covers 13 residues. Trimming removed 6 bases from V and 6 bases from J, with 12 bases in between. For the CDR3, the DNA is TGTGCCAGCAGACTTGGACAGACCAATGAGCAGTTCTTC. It translates to CASRLGQTNEQFF.

V usage is TRBV12-3 or TRBV12-4 and J usage is TRBJ2-5, with a weak D call TRBD2 (5 bases). CDR3 length equals 13 residues. With 7 bases removed from V and 2 bases from J, the gap between germline ends came to 11 bases. The CDR3 loop is CASTLDSQETQYF. CDR3 nucleotide sequence: TGTGCCAGCACCCTGGACTCTCAAGAGACCCAGTACTTC.

The genes are TRBV18 and TRBJ2-5; TRBD1 aligns across 9 bases. Per the germline V gene, CDR1 is KGHSH and CDR2 is LQKENI. J gave up 2 bases and V 4 bases, and 5 bases lay outside the gene matches. This CDR3 has 15 residues. The CDR3 sequence is CASSQRGTGQETQYF. In nucleotides, the CDR3 is TGTGCCAGCTCACAAAGGGGGACAGGGCAAGAGACCCAGTACTTC.

The gene calls are TRBV5-3 and TRBJ1-4, with D unclear. TRBV5-3 is reported as an ORF; its role is uncertain. The V end was cut by 3 bases, the J end by 8 bases, with 11 bases between. This CDR3 is built from 13 residues. Here the CDR3 reads CARSSVYGEKLFF. CDR3 in DNA: TGTGCCAGAAGCTCGGTCTACGGGGAAAAACTGTTTTTT.

This clonotype was detected a few times. The genes are TRBV4-2 and TRBJ1-2; 12 nucleotides align to TRBD1. Germline V gives CDR1 LGHNA, CDR2 YNFKEQ. V dropped 4 bases and J dropped 4; count of bases not matched to a gene: 10. The CDR3 is made up of 17 amino acids. CDR3 DNA sequence: TGTGCCAGCAGCCGGGGACAGGGGGCTGAGTCTGGCTATGGCTACACCTTC. This translates into CASSRGQGAESGYGYTF.

This chain uses TRBV20-1 with TRBJ1-5; D is possibly TRBD1 (6 bases). CDR3 length: 15 amino acids. Germline values: CDR1 DFQATT, CDR2 SNEGSKA (reference sequence). Deletions cut 0 bases from V and 11 bases from J, with 20 bases between. The CDR3: CSARDFGTPAPAQHF. The CDR3 DNA is TGCAGTGCTAGAGATTTTGGGACACCCGCCCCAGCCCAGCATTTT.

This clonotype was recorded only once. The chain links TRBV28 to TRBJ2-1; 10 bases align to TRBD2. The V and J ends lost 6 bases and 1 base, in that order; junction bases with no gene match: 3. CDR1 is MDHEN and CDR2 is SYDVKM in the germline V gene. This CDR3 is 15 amino acids long. The CDR3 coding sequence is TGTGCCAGCAGGGGGACTAGCGAATCCTACAATGAGCAGTTCTTC. Encoded protein: CASRGTSESYNEQFF.

This clonotype has only one observation. DNA for the CDR3: TGTGCTAGTGGACAACAGGGTTCCACAGATACGCAGTATTTT. This codes for CASGQQGSTDTQYF. J is TRBJ2-3 and V is TRBV12-5; D perhaps matches TRBD1 (6 bases). The CDR3 is made up of 14 amino acids. The germline V and J ends were trimmed by 6 bases and 2 bases, with 12 bases remaining between them. Germline V lookup: CDR1 LGHNT, CDR2 FRNRAP.

CDR3 DNA: TGTGCCAGCAGCTTTCTCACGGGACAGGCCACAGATACGCAGTATTTT. Its translation is CASSFLTGQATDTQYF. V and J are TRBV11-2 and TRBJ2-3; 8 nucleotides match TRBD1. CDR1 is SGHAT, CDR2 FQNNGV, per germline. The CDR3 contains 16 residues. V lost 3 bases, J lost 2 bases, and 7 bases stayed unmatched.

The chain carries TRBV20-1 and TRBJ1-4; D remains unclear. Trimming cost V 7 bases and J 5 bases, with 8 bases left between them. This CDR3 comprises 11 residues. Germline V lookup: CDR1 DFQATT, CDR2 SNEGSKA (reference sequence). The CDR3 region is CSVGGNEKLFF. In DNA form, the CDR3 reads TGCAGTGTCGGAGGGAATGAAAAACTGTTTTTT.

This clonotype appeared a single time. The rearrangement joins TRBV28 to TRBJ2-4; 8 positions match TRBD2. This CDR3 is built from 16 residues. V shed 3 bases, J shed 7 bases, and the junction held 11 bases outside the gene matches. Germline loops: CDR1 MDHEN, CDR2 SYDVKM. The CDR3 DNA follows: TGTGCCAGCAGTTTCTGGGGTATAGCGGGGAGGAACATTCAGTACTTC. As protein: CASSFWGIAGRNIQYF.

The rearrangement joins TRBV20-1 to TRBJ2-1, with TRBD1 matching 8 bases. The CDR3 loop spans 12 amino acids. The V gene's germline CDR1 is DFQATT and CDR2 SNEGSKA (reference sequence). V was clipped by 6 bases and J by 8 bases; unmatched bases: 6. CDR3 sequence: CSAEDRVDEQFF. The CDR3 nucleotides read TGCAGTGCCGAGGACAGGGTAGATGAGCAGTTCTTC.

This clonotype was counted between two and nine times. The chain carries TRBV28 and TRBJ1-4, with D hard to call. From germline, CDR1 is MDHEN and CDR2 SYDVKM. This CDR3 contains 10 residues. Deletions cut 6 bases from V and 5 bases from J, with 1 base between. The CDR3 sequence: CASRNEKLFF. For the CDR3, the DNA is TGTGCCAGCAGAAATGAAAAACTGTTTTTT.

The genes are TRBV9 and TRBJ2-1; 9 nucleotides align to TRBD2. J was trimmed by 7 bases and V by 7 bases; bases with no gene match: 9. This CDR3 has 14 amino acids. Germline CDR1 and CDR2: SGDLS and YYNGEE. CDR3 residues: CASAGSGSGNEQFF. CDR3 DNA: TGTGCCAGCGCAGGTAGCGGGAGTGGTAATGAGCAGTTCTTC. Using reference TRBV9 and TRBJ2-1 for the parts outside the CDR3, the full variable domain is DSGVTQTPKHLITATGQRVTLRCSPRSGDLSVYWYQQSLDQGLQFLIQYYNGEERAKGNILERFSAQQFPDLHSELNLSSLELGDSALYFCASAGSGSGNEQFFGPGTRLTVL.